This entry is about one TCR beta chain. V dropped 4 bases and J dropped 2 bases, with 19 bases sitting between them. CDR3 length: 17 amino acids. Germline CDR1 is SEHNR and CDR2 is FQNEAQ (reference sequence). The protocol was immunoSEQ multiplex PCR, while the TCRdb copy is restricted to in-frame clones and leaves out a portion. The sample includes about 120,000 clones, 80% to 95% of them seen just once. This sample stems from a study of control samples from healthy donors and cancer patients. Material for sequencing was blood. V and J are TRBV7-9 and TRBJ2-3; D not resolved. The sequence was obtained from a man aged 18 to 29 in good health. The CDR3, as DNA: TGTGCCAGCAGCTCACCCAGGAGCGAAACTTTCACAGATACGCAGTATTTT. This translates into CASSSPRSETFTDTQYF.